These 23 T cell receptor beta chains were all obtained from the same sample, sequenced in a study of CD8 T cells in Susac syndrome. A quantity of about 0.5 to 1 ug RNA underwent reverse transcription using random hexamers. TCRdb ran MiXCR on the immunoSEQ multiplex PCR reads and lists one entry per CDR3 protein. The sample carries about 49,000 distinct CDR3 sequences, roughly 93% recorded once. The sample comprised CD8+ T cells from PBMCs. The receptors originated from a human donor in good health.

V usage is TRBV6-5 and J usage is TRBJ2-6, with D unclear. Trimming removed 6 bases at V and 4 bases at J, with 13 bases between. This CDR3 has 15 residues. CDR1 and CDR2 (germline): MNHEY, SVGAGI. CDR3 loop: CASSSGSAGANVLTF. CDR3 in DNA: TGTGCCAGCAGCTCCGGGTCTGCGGGGGCCAACGTCCTGACTTTC.

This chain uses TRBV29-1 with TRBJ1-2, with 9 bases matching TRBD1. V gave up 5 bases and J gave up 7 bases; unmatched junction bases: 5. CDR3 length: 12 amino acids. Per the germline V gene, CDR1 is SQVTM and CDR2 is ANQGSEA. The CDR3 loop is CSVPGQGGGYTF. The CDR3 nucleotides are TGCAGCGTTCCGGGACAGGGAGGTGGCTACACCTTC. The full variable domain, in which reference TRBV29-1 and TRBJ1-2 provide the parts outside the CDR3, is SAVISQKPSRDICQRGTSLTIQCQVDSQVTMMFWYRQQPGQSLTLIATANQGSEATYESGFVIDKFPISRPNLTFSTLTVSNMSPEDSSIYLCSVPGQGGGYTFGSGTRLTVV.

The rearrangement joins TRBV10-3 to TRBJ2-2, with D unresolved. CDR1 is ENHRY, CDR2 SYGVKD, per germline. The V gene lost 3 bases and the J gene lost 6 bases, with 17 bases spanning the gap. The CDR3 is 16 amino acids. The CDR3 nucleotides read TGTGCCATCAGTGATCCCTCCCGAGGATCATCCGGGGAGCTGTTTTTT. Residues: CAISDPSRGSSGELFF.

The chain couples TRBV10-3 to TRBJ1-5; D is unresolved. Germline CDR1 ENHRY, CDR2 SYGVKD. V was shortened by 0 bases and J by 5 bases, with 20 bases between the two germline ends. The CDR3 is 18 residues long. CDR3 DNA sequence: TGTGCCATCAGTGAGTCGGGATCAGGTCGCACAAGGCATCAGCCCCAGCATTTT. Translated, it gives CAISESGSGRTRHQPQHF.

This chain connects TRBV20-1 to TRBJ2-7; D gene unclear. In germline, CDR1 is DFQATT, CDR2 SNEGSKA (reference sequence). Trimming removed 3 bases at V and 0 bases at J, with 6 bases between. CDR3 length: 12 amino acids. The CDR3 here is CSASLGSYEQYF. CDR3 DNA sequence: TGCAGTGCTAGTTTAGGCTCCTACGAGCAGTACTTC.

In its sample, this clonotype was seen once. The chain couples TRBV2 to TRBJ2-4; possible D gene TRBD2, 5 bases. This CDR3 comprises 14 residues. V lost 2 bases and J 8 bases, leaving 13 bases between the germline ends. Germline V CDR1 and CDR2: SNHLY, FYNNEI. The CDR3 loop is CASSEMRVWDIQYF. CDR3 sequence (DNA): TGTGCCAGCAGTGAAATGAGGGTTTGGGACATTCAGTACTTC.

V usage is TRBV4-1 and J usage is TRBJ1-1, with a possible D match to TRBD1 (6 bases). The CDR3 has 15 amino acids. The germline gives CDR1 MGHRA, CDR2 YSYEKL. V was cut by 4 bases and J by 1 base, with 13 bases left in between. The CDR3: CASSRTTGPNTEAFF. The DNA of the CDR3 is TGCGCCAGCAGCCGAACGACAGGTCCGAACACTGAAGCTTTCTTT.

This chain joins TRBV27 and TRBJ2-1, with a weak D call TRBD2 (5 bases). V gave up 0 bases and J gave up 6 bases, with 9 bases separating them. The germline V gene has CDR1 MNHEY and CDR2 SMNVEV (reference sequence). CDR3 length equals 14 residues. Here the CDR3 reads CASSLSGRINEQFF. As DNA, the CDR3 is TGTGCCAGCAGTTTATCTGGGAGAATCAATGAGCAGTTCTTC.

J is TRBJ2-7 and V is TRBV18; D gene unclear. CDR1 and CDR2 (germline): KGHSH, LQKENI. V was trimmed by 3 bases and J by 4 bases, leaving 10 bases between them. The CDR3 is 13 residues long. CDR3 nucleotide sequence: TGTGCCAGCTCACCCCCCGCCGGTTACGAGCAGTACTTC. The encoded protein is CASSPPAGYEQYF.

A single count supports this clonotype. CDR3 in amino acids: CASRPADTRIDTQYF. The CDR3 region has the DNA TGTGCCAGTAGGCCTGCGGACACCAGGATTGATACGCAGTATTTT. The V call is TRBV19, the J call TRBJ2-3; the D gene is possibly TRBD1 (5 bases). The CDR3 sequence is 15 residues long. Trimming removed 6 bases from V and 6 bases from J, with 19 bases in between. CDR1 is LNHDA and CDR2 is SQIVND in the germline V gene (reference sequence). Full variable domain (missing parts from reference TRBV19 and TRBJ2-3): DGGITQSPKYLFRKEGQNVTLSCEQNLNHDAMYWYRQDPGQGLRLIYYSQIVNDFQKGDIAEGYSVSREKKESFPLTVTSAQKNPTAFYLCASRPADTRIDTQYFGPGTRLTVL.

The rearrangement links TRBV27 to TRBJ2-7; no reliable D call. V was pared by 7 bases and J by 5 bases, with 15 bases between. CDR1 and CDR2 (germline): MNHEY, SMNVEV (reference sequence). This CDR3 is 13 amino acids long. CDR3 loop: CASKLPDIHEQYF. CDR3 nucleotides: TGTGCCAGCAAACTCCCTGACATCCACGAGCAGTACTTC.

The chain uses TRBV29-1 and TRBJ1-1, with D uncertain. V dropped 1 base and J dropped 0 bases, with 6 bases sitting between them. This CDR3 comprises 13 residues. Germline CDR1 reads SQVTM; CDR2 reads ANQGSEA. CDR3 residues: CSVEAPVNTEAFF. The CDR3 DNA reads TGCAGCGTTGAAGCGCCAGTGAACACTGAAGCTTTCTTT.

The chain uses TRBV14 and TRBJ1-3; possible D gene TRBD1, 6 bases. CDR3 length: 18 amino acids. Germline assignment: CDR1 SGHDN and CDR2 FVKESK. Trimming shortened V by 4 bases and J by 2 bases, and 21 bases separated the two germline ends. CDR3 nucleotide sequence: TGTGCCAGCAGCCCCCGGGGGCGGATAAGGTTCCCTGGAAACACCATATATTTT. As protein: CASSPRGRIRFPGNTIYF.

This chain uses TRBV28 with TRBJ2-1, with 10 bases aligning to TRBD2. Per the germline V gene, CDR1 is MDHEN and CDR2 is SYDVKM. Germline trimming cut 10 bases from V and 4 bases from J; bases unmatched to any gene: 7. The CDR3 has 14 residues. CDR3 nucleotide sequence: TGTGCCACCATAGGACTAGCGGTTTACAATGAGCAGTTCTTC. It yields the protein CATIGLAVYNEQFF.

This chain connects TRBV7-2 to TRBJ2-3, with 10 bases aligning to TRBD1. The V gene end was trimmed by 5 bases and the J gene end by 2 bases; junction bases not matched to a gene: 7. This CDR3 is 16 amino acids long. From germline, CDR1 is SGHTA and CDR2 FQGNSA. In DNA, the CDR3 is TGTGCCAGCAGCCCCAGGACAGGGGGAAACACAGATACGCAGTATTTT. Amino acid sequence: CASSPRTGGNTDTQYF.

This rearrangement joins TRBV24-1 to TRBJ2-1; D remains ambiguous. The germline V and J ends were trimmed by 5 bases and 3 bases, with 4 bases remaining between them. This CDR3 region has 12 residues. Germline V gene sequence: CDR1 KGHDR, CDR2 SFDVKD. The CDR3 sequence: CATSVDYNEQFF. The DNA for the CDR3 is TGTGCCACCAGTGTGGACTACAATGAGCAGTTCTTC.

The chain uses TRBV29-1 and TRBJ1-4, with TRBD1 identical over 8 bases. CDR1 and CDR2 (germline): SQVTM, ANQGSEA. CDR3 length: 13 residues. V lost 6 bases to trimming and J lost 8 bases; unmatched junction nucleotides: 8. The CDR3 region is CSVVDRGGEKLFF. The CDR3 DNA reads TGCAGCGTAGTAGACAGGGGTGGCGAAAAACTGTTTTTT.

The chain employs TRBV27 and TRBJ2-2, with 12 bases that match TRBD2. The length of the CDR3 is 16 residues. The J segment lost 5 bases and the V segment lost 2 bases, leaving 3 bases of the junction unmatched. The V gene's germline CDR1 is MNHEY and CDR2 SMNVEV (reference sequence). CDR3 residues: CASSLLAGGPTGELFF. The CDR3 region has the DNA TGTGCCAGCAGTTTACTAGCGGGAGGGCCTACCGGGGAGCTGTTTTTT.

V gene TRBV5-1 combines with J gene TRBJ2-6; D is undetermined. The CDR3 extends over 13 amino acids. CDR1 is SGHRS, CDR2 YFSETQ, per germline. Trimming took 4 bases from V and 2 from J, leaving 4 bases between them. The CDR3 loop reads CASSPTGANVLTF. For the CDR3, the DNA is TGCGCCAGCAGCCCCACTGGGGCCAACGTCCTGACTTTC.

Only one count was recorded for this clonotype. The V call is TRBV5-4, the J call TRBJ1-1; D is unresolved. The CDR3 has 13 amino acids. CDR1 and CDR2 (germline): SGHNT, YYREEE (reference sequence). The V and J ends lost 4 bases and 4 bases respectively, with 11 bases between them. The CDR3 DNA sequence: TGTGCCAGCAGCGATGGTGGTGGCACTGAAGCTTTCTTT. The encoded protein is CASSDGGGTEAFF.

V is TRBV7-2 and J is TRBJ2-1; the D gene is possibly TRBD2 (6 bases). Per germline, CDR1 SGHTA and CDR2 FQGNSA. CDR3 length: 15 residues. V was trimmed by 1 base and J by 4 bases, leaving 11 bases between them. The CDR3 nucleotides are TGTGCCAGCAGCTTAGGAGGAGGGCCTTACAATGAGCAGTTCTTC. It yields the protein CASSLGGGPYNEQFF.

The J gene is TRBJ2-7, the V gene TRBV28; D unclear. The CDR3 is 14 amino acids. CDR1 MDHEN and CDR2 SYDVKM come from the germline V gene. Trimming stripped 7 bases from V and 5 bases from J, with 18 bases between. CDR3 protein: CASNPQREFDEQYF. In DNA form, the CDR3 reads TGTGCCAGCAATCCACAGCGCGAGTTTGACGAGCAGTACTTC.

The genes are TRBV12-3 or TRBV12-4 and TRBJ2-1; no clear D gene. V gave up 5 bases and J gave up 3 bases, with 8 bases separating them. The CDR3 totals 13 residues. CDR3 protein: CASSPTLYNEQFF. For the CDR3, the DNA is TGTGCCAGCAGTCCGACCCTCTACAATGAGCAGTTCTTC.